This TCR beta chain was recorded in a study of CD8 T cells in Susac syndrome. Trimming stripped 4 bases from V and 1 base from J, with 7 bases between. This CDR3 region has 13 residues. Germline assignment: CDR1 LGHDT and CDR2 YNNKEL (reference sequence). RNA totalling roughly 0.5 to 1 ug underwent reverse transcription with random hexamers. The TCR beta CDR3 was amplified by immunoSEQ multiplex PCR across 54 Vbeta, 13 Jbeta. TCRdb independently ran MiXCR on the immunoSEQ multiplex PCR reads; one entry per CDR3 protein. The data hold around 300,000 distinct CDR3 sequences, with around 89% observed a single time. CD8+ and CD4+ blood T cells underwent TCR beta sequencing. Multiple sclerosis controls were treatment-naive patients with stable or active relapsing-remitting disease.

Sample: CD8+ T cells from PBMCs. The clonotype originates from a human donor with multiple sclerosis. This sequence joins TRBV3-1 and TRBJ1-1; D gene unclear. CDR3 protein: CASSRAANTEAFF. As DNA, the CDR3 is TGTGCCAGCAGCCGAGCAGCGAACACTGAAGCTTTCTTT.